What follows is one T cell receptor beta chain and its context. In the authors' workflow: Reference gene primer amplification gave nucleated cell count estimates. The table came from immunoSEQ multiplex PCR; TCRdb's copy has only in-frame clones and leaves some out. V and J calls and clone size are copied from that table; D and trimming were computed from the DNA. The sample contains a few hundred thousand clones, about 81% of which appear only once. These data originate in a study of blood T cell repertoires in COVID-19. The ends were cut back, 10 bases at V and 5 bases at J, with 20 bases in the middle. The CDR3 sequence is 14 residues long. CDR1 MDHEN and CDR2 SYDVKM come from the germline V gene. Seattle participants joined during active infection and were tracked over time.

The chain employs TRBV28 and TRBJ1-1; D gene unclear. Sequenced material: peripheral blood. The receptor was derived from a woman aged 70 to 79 with COVID-19, enrolled during active disease. CDR3 region: CATSLQARRTEAFF. The CDR3 DNA reads TGTGCCACCTCCCTTCAGGCGCGTCGGACTGAAGCTTTCTTT.